One sample yielded the 25 T cell receptor beta chains listed below, sequenced in a study of B cell selection in AIRE deficiency. Regulatory T cells were sorted as CD4+CD25hiCD127low/negative. TCRdb's table, derived via immunoSEQ multiplex PCR, lists solely in-frame clones and lacks some. The sample includes 4,700 or so clones, about 90% of them seen just once. The sequenced sample consisted of Tregs sorted from PBMCs. The origin of the receptors is a human donor with AIRE deficiency.

The V gene is TRBV4-2, the J gene TRBJ1-5; D unresolved. V dropped 1 base and J dropped 5 bases, with 9 bases sitting between them. From germline, CDR1 is LGHNA and CDR2 YNFKEQ. CDR3 size: 14 residues. The CDR3, as DNA: TGTGCCAGCAGCCAAGGCAGGATCTATCAGCCCCAGCATTTT. It is translated as CASSQGRIYQPQHF.

The chain couples TRBV7-9 to TRBJ2-3; 9 nucleotides match TRBD2. CDR1 SEHNR and CDR2 FQNEAQ come from the germline V gene (reference sequence). The CDR3 totals 15 residues. V gave up 3 bases and J gave up 5 bases; unmatched junction bases: 6. The CDR3 reads CASSLRTSVGDTQYF. DNA of the CDR3: TGTGCCAGCAGCTTGAGGACTAGCGTAGGAGATACGCAGTATTTT.

This clone was observed a single time. The chain is built from TRBV5-1 and TRBJ2-3; 7 positions match TRBD2. Trimming removed 2 bases from V and 2 bases from J; junction bases left unmatched: 5. The CDR3 totals 15 residues. The V gene's germline CDR1 is SGHRS and CDR2 YFSETQ. The DNA of the CDR3 is TGCGCCAGCAGCTTCGGCGGGACTACCACAGATACGCAGTATTTT. Translated, it gives CASSFGGTTTDTQYF.

A word on this clone: The same CDR3 arises from other DNA sequences in this sample as well. The chain joins TRBV28 to TRBJ2-7; TRBD2 matches at 10 bases. The germline V gene encodes CDR1 MDHEN and CDR2 SYDVKM. The ends lost 7 bases at V and 4 bases at J; junction bases unmatched: 4. The CDR3 has 13 amino acids. The CDR3: CASTSGRFYEQYF. The CDR3 bases are TGTGCCAGCACTAGCGGGAGATTTTACGAGCAGTACTTC.

This CDR3 reads CASSFLGTGGYGANVLTF. CDR3 nucleotides: TGCGCCAGCAGCTTTTTAGGGACAGGGGGCTACGGGGCCAACGTCCTGACTTTC. This sequence joins TRBV5-1 and TRBJ2-6; TRBD1 aligns across 12 bases. CDR1 is SGHRS, CDR2 YFSETQ, per germline. CDR3 length: 18 residues. The V and J ends lost 2 bases and 4 bases, in that order; junction bases with no gene match: 7.

V usage is TRBV2 and J usage is TRBJ2-3; no clear D. Between the trimmed V and J ends, which lost 5 bases and 6 bases, there was a span of 6 bases. CDR3 length: 11 amino acids. The germline CDR1 and CDR2 sequences are SNHLY and FYNNEI. The CDR3 sequence is CASSSTDTQYF. CDR3 DNA sequence: TGTGCCAGCAGTTCCACGGATACGCAGTATTTT.

The rearrangement uses TRBV2 and TRBJ1-2; no firm D call. Germline CDR1 is SNHLY and CDR2 is FYNNEI. V lost 4 bases and J 0 bases, leaving 3 bases between the germline ends. The CDR3 sequence is 12 residues long. The CDR3 sequence is CASSATNYGYTF. Written as DNA, the CDR3 is TGTGCCAGCAGTGCCACTAACTATGGCTACACCTTC. The complete variable domain, with remaining parts taken from reference TRBV2 and TRBJ1-2, reads EPEVTQTPSHQVTQMGQEVILRCVPISNHLYFYWYRQILGQKVEFLVSFYNNEISEKSEIFDDQFSVERPDGSNFTLKIRSTKLEDSAMYFCASSATNYGYTFGSGTRLTVV.

The V call is TRBV6-1, the J call TRBJ1-1; D remains ambiguous. V lost 5 bases and J 1 base, leaving 5 bases between the germline ends. Per germline, CDR1 MNHNS and CDR2 SASEGT. This CDR3 has 12 amino acids. The CDR3 loop reads CASSWANTEAFF. DNA of the CDR3: TGTGCCAGCAGTTGGGCGAACACTGAAGCTTTCTTT.

This rearrangement joins TRBV25-1 to TRBJ1-5, with D possibly being TRBD1 (6 bases). The V gene lost 3 bases and the J gene lost 0 bases, with 9 bases spanning the gap. CDR3 size: 15 residues. CDR1 and CDR2 from the germline V gene are MGHDK and SYGVNS. The CDR3 region is CASSERGASNQPQHF. As DNA, the CDR3 is TGTGCCAGCAGTGAGAGGGGGGCTAGCAATCAGCCCCAGCATTTT.

The J gene is TRBJ2-2, the V gene TRBV18, with D maybe TRBD1 (5 bases). Germline V lookup: CDR1 KGHSH, CDR2 LQKENI. V lost 3 bases and J 3 bases, leaving 11 bases between the germline ends. This CDR3 comprises 15 residues. CDR3 DNA sequence: TGTGCCAGCTCACCGTCGACAGACTACACCGGGGAGCTGTTTTTT. Translation gives CASSPSTDYTGELFF. The variable domain in full, with the rest retrieved from reference TRBV18 and TRBJ2-2, is NAGVMQNPRHLVRRRGQEARLRCSPMKGHSHVYWYRQLPEEGLKFMVYLQKENIIDESGMPKERFSAEFPKEGPSILRIQQVVRGDSAAYFCASSPSTDYTGELFFGEGSRLTVL.

The chain employs TRBV5-6 and TRBJ2-3; a possible D gene is TRBD2 (6 bases). V lost 0 bases and J lost 2, with 10 bases in between. Germline lookup yields CDR1 SGHDT and CDR2 YYEEEE. CDR3 length equals 15 residues. As DNA, the CDR3 is TGTGCCAGCAGCTTGGTAGCGGACGCCACAGATACGCAGTATTTT. This gives the protein CASSLVADATDTQYF.

The chain links TRBV11-2 to TRBJ1-2; D not resolved. V was shortened by 5 bases and J by 3 bases, with 7 bases between the two germline ends. The CDR3 contains 12 residues. CDR1 and CDR2 (germline): SGHAT, FQNNGV. The CDR3 coding sequence is TGTGCCAGCAGCCGAGAGGACTATGGCTACACCTTC. Protein product: CASSREDYGYTF.

This clone was detected only a few times. This chain links TRBV9 with TRBJ2-7; 13 nucleotides agree with TRBD2. In germline, CDR1 is SGDLS, CDR2 YYNGEE. The CDR3 is 18 amino acids. V lost 2 bases and J lost 5; bases outside the gene matches: 13. The CDR3 DNA follows: TGTGCCAGCAGCGTTGGTCTTGTGGGACTAGCGGGATCAGACGAGCAGTACTTC. It is translated as CASSVGLVGLAGSDEQYF.

This chain uses TRBV25-1 with TRBJ2-3; 9 nucleotides match TRBD2. The germline V gene encodes CDR1 MGHDK and CDR2 SYGVNS. V shed 8 bases, J shed 0 bases, and the junction held 6 bases outside the gene matches. This CDR3 has 15 residues. The CDR3 region is CASHQSGGSTDTQYF. CDR3 nucleotide sequence: TGTGCCAGCCATCAGAGCGGGGGGAGCACAGATACGCAGTATTTT. The variable domain in full, with the rest retrieved from reference TRBV25-1 and TRBJ2-3, is EADIYQTPRYLVIGTGKKITLECSQTMGHDKMYWYQQDPGMELHLIHYSYGVNSTEKGDLSSESTVSRIRTEHFPLTLESARPSHTSQYLCASHQSGGSTDTQYFGPGTRLTVL.

The chain links TRBV4-3 to TRBJ1-3; D not resolved. The CDR3 runs 15 residues. The V and J ends lost 4 bases and 2 bases respectively, with 12 bases between them. From germline, CDR1 is LGHNA and CDR2 YSLEER. The CDR3 here is CASSPDGLPGNTIYF. As DNA, the CDR3 is TGCGCCAGCAGCCCAGATGGATTACCTGGAAACACCATATATTTT.

The V and J genes are TRBV12-5 and TRBJ1-2; D is possibly TRBD1 (5 bases). CDR1 LGHNT and CDR2 FRNRAP come from the germline V gene. CDR3 length equals 13 residues. V was shortened by 8 bases and J by 3 bases, with 13 bases between the two germline ends. The CDR3 reads CASTPGEDYGYTF. The CDR3 DNA reads as TGTGCTAGTACCCCGGGGGAGGACTATGGCTACACCTTC.

The J gene is TRBJ1-2, the V gene TRBV28, with D possibly being TRBD1 (5 bases). This CDR3 is built from 12 residues. Germline V lookup: CDR1 MDHEN, CDR2 SYDVKM. V lost 7 bases to trimming and J lost 7 bases, with 13 bases between them. The CDR3 coding sequence is TGTGCCAGCACCGAACAGGTTGCTGGCTACACCTTC. It yields the protein CASTEQVAGYTF.

The chain joins TRBV5-4 to TRBJ1-2; 12 bases fit TRBD1. In germline, CDR1 is SGHNT, CDR2 YYREEE (reference sequence). This CDR3 has 16 amino acids. V dropped 1 base and J dropped 6; count of bases not matched to a gene: 7. DNA of the CDR3: TGTGCCAGCAGCTTGCCCAGAGGGACAGGGGGCCATGGCTACACCTTC. Protein product: CASSLPRGTGGHGYTF.

This chain links TRBV2 with TRBJ1-2; 7 nucleotides line up with TRBD1. Germline loops: CDR1 SNHLY, CDR2 FYNNEI. The CDR3 covers 15 residues. V shed 7 bases and J 2 bases; nucleotides not matched to a gene: 10. Here the CDR3 DNA reads TGTGCCAGCACCCCACTTCTCAGGGGGAACTATGGCTACACCTTC. Translating it yields CASTPLLRGNYGYTF.

The chain couples TRBV5-4 to TRBJ2-7; the D gene could be TRBD1 or TRBD2 (7 bases each). Germline CDR1 reads SGHNT; CDR2 reads YYREEE (reference sequence). CDR3 length: 14 amino acids. The V gene lost 0 bases and the J gene lost 10 bases, with 17 bases spanning the gap. CDR3 DNA: TGTGCCAGCAGCTTGGGGTCCCAGGGGGGGCGACAGTACTTC. Its protein product is CASSLGSQGGRQYF.

This chain links TRBV30 with TRBJ1-6, with D perhaps matching TRBD1 (5 bases). Germline V lookup: CDR1 GTSNPN, CDR2 SVGIG (reference sequence). V gave up 5 bases and J gave up 8 bases, with 16 bases separating them. This CDR3 is built from 14 residues. CDR3 DNA sequence: TGTGCCTGGCATCCCGGGGCCGGCCATTCACCCCTCCACTTT. Its protein is CAWHPGAGHSPLHF.

Only a few counts were recorded for this clone. The rearrangement joins TRBV10-3 to TRBJ1-5, with D perhaps TRBD1 (6 bases). The V gene's germline CDR1 is ENHRY and CDR2 SYGVKD. The ends were cut back, 0 bases at V and 3 bases at J, with 15 bases in the middle. This CDR3 has 17 residues. CDR3 in DNA: TGTGCCATCAGTGAGTCTCGCCTGGGGGCCGTCAATCAGCCCCAGCATTTT. It encodes CAISESRLGAVNQPQHF.

The V and J genes are TRBV4-3 and TRBJ2-3; 10 positions match TRBD2. CDR3 length equals 18 residues. Per germline, CDR1 LGHNA and CDR2 YSLEER. V shed 0 bases and J 0 bases; nucleotides not matched to a gene: 6. The CDR3 here is CASSQEPQLAGSTDTQYF. The CDR3 coding sequence is TGCGCCAGCAGCCAAGAGCCGCAACTAGCGGGAAGCACAGATACGCAGTATTTT.

This chain links TRBV15 with TRBJ2-7; 9 nucleotides match TRBD2. V dropped 3 bases and J dropped 3; count of bases not matched to a gene: 3. This CDR3 is 14 amino acids long. Per the germline V gene, CDR1 is LNHNV and CDR2 is YYDKDF (reference sequence). CDR3 DNA: TGTGCCACCAGCAGGGGACTAGCTGACTACGAGCAGTACTTC. Amino acids: CATSRGLADYEQYF. The whole variable domain, filled in from reference TRBV15 and TRBJ2-7, reads DAMVIQNPRYQVTQFGKPVTLSCSQTLNHNVMYWYQQKSSQAPKLLFHYYDKDFNNEADTPDNFQSRRPNTSFCFLDIRSPGLGDTAMYLCATSRGLADYEQYFGPGTRLTVT.

The chain recombines TRBV18 with TRBJ1-5; D remains unclear. The CDR3 totals 14 residues. Between the trimmed V and J ends, which lost 6 bases and 2 bases, there was a span of 11 bases. Germline V gene sequence: CDR1 KGHSH, CDR2 LQKENI. The CDR3 is CASSPVQGNQPQHF. The DNA for the CDR3 is TGTGCCAGCTCGCCGGTTCAGGGCAATCAGCCCCAGCATTTT.